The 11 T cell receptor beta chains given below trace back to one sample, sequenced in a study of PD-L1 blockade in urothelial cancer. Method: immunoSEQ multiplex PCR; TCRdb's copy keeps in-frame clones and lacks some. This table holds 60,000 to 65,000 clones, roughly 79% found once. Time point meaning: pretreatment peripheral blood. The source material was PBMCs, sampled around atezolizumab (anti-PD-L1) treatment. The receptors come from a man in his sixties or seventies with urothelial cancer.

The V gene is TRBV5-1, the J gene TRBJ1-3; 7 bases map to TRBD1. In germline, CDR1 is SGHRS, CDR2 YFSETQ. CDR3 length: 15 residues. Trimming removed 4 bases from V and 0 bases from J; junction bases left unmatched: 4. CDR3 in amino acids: CASSEGTASGNTIYF. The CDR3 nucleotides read TGCGCCAGCAGCGAAGGGACAGCCTCTGGAAACACCATATATTTT.

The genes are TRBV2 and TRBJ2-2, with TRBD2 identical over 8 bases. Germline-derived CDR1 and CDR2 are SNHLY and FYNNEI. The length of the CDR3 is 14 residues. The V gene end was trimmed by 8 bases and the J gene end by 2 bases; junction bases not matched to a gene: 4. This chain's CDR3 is CASRGGFNTGELFF. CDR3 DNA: TGTGCCAGCCGCGGGGGGTTCAACACCGGGGAGCTGTTTTTT.

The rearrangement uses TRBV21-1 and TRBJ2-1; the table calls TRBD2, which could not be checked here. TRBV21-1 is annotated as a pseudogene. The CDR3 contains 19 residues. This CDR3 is CASSQGRLAGRWLDNEQFF. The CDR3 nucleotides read TGTGCCAGCAGCCAAGGGAGACTAGCGGGGAGGTGGTTGGACAATGAGCAGTTCTTC.

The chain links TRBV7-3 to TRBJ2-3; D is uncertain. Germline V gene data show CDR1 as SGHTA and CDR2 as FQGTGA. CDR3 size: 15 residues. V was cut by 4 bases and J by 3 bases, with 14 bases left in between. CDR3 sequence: CASSSSAYGTDTQYF. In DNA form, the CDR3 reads TGTGCCAGCAGCTCCTCCGCGTACGGGACAGATACGCAGTATTTT.

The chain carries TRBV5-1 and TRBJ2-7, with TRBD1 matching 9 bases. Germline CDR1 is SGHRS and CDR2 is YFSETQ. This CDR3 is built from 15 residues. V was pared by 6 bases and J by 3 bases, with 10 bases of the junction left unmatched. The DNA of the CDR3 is TGCGCCAGCACCCCGACCGGGACAGGGAACTACGAGCAGTACTTC. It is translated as CASTPTGTGNYEQYF.

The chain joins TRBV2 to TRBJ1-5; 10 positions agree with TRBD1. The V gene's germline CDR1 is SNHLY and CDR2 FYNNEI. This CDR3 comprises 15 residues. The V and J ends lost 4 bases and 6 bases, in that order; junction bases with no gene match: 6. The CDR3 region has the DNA TGTGCCAGCAGTGTAGATCGGACAGGGGGTCAGCCCCAGCATTTT. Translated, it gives CASSVDRTGGQPQHF.

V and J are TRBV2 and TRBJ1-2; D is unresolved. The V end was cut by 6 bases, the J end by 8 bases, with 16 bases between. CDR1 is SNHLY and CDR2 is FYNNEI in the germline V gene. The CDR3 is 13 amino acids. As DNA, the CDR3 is TGTGCCAGCAGATCCGATCTGGAGAGAGGCTACACCTTC. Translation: CASRSDLERGYTF.

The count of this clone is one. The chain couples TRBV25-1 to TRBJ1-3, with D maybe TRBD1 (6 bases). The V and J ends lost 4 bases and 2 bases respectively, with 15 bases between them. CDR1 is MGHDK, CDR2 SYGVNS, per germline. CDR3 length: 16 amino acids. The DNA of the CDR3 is TGTGCCAGCAGTGGATCCGGAACAGGGACTGGAAACACCATATATTTT. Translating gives CASSGSGTGTGNTIYF.

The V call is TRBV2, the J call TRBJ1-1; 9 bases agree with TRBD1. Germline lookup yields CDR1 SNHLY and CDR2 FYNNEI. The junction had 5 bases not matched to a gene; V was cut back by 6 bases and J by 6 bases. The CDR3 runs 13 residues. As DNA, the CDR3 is TGTGCCAGCAGCAACAGGGGGCAGGCTGAAGCTTTCTTT. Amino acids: CASSNRGQAEAFF.

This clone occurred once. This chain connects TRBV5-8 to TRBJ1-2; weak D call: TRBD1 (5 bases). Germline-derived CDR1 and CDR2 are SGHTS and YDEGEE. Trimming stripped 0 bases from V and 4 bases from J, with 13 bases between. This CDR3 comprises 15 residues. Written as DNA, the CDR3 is TGTGCCAGCAGCTTGGGTCCAGGACAATTCTATGGCTACACCTTC. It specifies CASSLGPGQFYGYTF.

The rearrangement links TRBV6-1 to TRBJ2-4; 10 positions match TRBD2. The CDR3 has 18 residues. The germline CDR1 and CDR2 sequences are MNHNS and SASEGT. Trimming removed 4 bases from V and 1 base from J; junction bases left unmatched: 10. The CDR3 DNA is TGTGCCAGCAGTGGTCGTGCGGCTAGCGGGAGCGCCAAAAACATTCAGTACTTC. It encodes CASSGRAASGSAKNIQYF.